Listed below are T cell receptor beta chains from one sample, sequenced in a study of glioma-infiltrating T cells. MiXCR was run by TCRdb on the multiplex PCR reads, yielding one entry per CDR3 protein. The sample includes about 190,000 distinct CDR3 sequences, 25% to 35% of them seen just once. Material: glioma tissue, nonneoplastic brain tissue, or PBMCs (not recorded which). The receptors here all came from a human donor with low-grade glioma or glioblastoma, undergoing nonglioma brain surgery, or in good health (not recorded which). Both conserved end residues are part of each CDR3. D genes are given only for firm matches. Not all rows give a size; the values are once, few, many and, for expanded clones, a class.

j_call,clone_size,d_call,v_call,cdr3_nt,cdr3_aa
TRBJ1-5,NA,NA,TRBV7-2,TGTGCCAGCAGCCCCGGGGGGGGGCACAATCAGCCCCAGCATTTT,CASSPGGGHNQPQHF
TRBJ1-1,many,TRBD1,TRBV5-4,TGTGCCAGCAGCTCGGACAGGGTGGAGGAAGCTTTCTTT,CASSSDRVEEAFF
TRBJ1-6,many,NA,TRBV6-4,TGTGCCAGCAGAGCCGGGACATATAATTCACCCCTCCACTTT,CASRAGTYNSPLHF
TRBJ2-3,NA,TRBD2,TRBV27,TGTGCCGCGGGGGAGCCCGGCACAGATACGCAGTATTTT,CAAGEPGTDTQYF
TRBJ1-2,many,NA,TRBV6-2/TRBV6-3,TGTGCCAGCAGACTGACAGCTAACTATGGCTACACCTTC,CASRLTANYGYTF
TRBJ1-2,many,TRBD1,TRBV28,TGTGCCAGCAGCTCGTTGACAGGGGGCTGGGACTATGGCTACACCTTC,CASSSLTGGWDYGYTF
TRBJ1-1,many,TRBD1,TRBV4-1,TGCGCCAGCAGCCGCACAGGGGTGGAATACTCTTTCTTT,CASSRTGVEYSFF
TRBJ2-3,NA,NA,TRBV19,TGTGCCAGTAATTGGGGCAATCTTCCGCCTAGCACAGATACGCAGTATTTT,CASNWGNLPPSTDTQYF
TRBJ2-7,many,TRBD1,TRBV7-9,TGTGCCAGCAGCTCAGGTCCGGGACAGGGGGTCGGATTCGAGCAGTACTTC,CASSSGPGQGVGFEQYF
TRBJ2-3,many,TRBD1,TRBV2,TGTGCCAGCAGTGTGGGACAGGGGCTCACAGATACGCAGTATTTT,CASSVGQGLTDTQYF
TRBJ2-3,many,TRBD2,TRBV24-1,TGTGCCACCAGTAGCGGGAGACTCACAGATACGCAGTATTTT,CATSSGRLTDTQYF
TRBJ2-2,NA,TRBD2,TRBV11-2,TGTGCCAGCAGCTTTAGAACTAGCGGGAGAATGGACACCGGGGAGCTGTTTTTT,CASSFRTSGRMDTGELFF
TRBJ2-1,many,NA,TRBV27,TGTGCCAGCAGTTTAAGGTCAGGGCCATACATGTTCTTC,CASSLRSGPYMFF
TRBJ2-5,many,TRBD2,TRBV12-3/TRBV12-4,TGTGCCAGCAGACTAGCGTTTGAAGAGACCCAGTACTTC,CASRLAFEETQYF
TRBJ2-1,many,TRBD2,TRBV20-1,TGCAGTTCAAATGCCGGGACTAGCGGGACCGGTGAGCAGTTCTTC,CSSNAGTSGTGEQFF
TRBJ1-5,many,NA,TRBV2,TGTGCCAGCAGTGTAACCACCAATCAGCCCCAGCATTTT,CASSVTTNQPQHF
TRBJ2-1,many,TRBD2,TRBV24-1,TGTGCCACCAGAGCGGGAGGGCCCTACAATGAGCAGTTCTTC,CATRAGGPYNEQFF
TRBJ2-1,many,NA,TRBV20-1,TGCAGTGCCAGAAGCGGTGAGCAGTTCTTC,CSARSGEQFF
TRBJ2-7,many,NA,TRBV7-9,TGTGCCAGCAGCCTACAGGGTGAGCAGTACTTC,CASSLQGEQYF
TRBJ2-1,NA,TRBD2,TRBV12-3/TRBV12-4,TGTGCCAGCAGTATCGGACTAGCGGGAGCTAATGAGCAGTTCTTC,CASSIGLAGANEQFF
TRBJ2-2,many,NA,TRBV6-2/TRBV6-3,TGTGCCAGCGGAGGTTCCTTGAACACCGGGGAGCTGTTTTTT,CASGGSLNTGELFF
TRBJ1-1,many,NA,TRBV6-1,TGTGCCAGCAGTCCTCGAGTCACTGAAGCTTTCTTT,CASSPRVTEAFF
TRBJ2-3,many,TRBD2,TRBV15,TGTGCCACCAGCAGAGGCGGGACTAGCCGGGGGGGAAAAGATACGCAGTATTTT,CATSRGGTSRGGKDTQYF